Only a few counts were recorded for the clone carrying this TCR beta chain. No antigen is known for it. The CDR3 consists of 15 residues. CDR1 is LGHDT and CDR2 is YNNKEL in the germline V gene (reference sequence). The V gene end was trimmed by 1 base and the J gene end by 5 bases; junction bases not matched to a gene: 7. This sample is part of a study of T cells in Graves' hyperthyroidism and ophthalmopathy. Across the whole study: Peripheral blood sampling occurred at initial diagnosis, before any treatment.

Stability of Graves' hyperthyroidism was defined as absent ophthalmopathy progression within 18 months. Criteria for exclusion of patients were uncontrolled infection, other autoimmune disease, pregnancy or lactation. The CDR3 regions of TCR beta were amplified from RNA transcripts. The primer set for the first-round RT-PCR of the TCR CDR3 was HTBI. TCRdb called the multiplex PCR reads again in MiXCR, with one record for every CDR3 protein. The sample holds more than 600,000 distinct CDR3 sequences, about 17% seen once. Findings of the study overall: Researchers found most expanded thyroid clonotypes above 0.001 in blood as well.

The chain links TRBV3-1 to TRBJ1-2, with TRBD1 matching 7 bases. The sequenced sample was blood. The TCR was taken from a man between 18 and 29 years old with Graves' hyperthyroidism. The CDR3 spells CASSQGRGRFYGYTF. The CDR3 DNA reads as TGTGCCAGCAGCCAAGGGAGGGGGCGCTTTTATGGCTACACCTTC.